This TCR beta chain emerged from a study of cytomegalovirus exposure and HLA in healthy donors. Points on this clone: No antigen is known for it.

Per the germline V gene, CDR1 is SGHTS and CDR2 is YDEGEE. The CDR3 sequence is 16 residues long. Trimming removed 4 bases from V and 5 bases from J; junction bases left unmatched: 12. Study-level findings and limits: Rarity marked most TCR sequences, yet some public TCRs occurred in many donors.

PCR employed 60 Vbeta and 13 Jbeta primers. Original processing methods: As a later analysis found, there were 80 million or so unique TCR beta chains, of which 8.5 million to 14 million were shared. TCRdb's table, derived via immunoSEQ multiplex PCR, lists solely in-frame clones and lacks some. That table is the source of V, J and clone size, and D and trimming were worked out from the DNA. This sample carries 100,000 or so clones, around 82% of them seen once, and the ten largest clones take more than 3%. The TCR sequence derives from a man aged 25-45 years in good health and CMV-seropositive. Sequenced material: PBMCs. The gene calls are TRBV5-8 and TRBJ2-3; 8 bases fit TRBD2. The CDR3 coding sequence is TGTGCCAGCAGCGATTTGGTCGGGAGGGCGGTAGATACGCAGTATTTT. This translates into CASSDLVGRAVDTQYF.